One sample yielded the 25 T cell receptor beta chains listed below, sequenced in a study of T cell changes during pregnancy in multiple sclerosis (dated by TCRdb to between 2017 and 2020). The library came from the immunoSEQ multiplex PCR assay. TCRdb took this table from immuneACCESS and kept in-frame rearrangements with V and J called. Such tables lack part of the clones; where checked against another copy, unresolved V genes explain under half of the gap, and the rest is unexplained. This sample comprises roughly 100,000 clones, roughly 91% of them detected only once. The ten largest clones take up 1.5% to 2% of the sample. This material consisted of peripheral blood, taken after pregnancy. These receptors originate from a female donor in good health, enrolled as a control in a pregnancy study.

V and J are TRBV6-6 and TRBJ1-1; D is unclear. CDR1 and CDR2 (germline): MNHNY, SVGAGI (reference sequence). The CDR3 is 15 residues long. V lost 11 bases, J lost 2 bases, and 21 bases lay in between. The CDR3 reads CAASIGHSFNTEAFF. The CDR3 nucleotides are TGTGCCGCTTCGATTGGGCACTCCTTTAACACTGAAGCTTTCTTT.

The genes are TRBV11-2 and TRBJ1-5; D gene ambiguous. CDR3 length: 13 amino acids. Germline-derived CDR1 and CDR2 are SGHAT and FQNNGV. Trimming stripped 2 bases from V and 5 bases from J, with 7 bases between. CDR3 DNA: TGTGCCAGCAGCTTATTCGGGGATCAGCCCCAGCATTTT. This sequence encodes CASSLFGDQPQHF.

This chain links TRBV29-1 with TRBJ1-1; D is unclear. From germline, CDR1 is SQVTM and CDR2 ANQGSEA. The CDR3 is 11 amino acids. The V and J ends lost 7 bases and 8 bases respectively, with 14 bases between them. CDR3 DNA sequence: TGCAGCGCCGCCCCGGGATGGGAAGCTTTCTTT. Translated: CSAAPGWEAFF.

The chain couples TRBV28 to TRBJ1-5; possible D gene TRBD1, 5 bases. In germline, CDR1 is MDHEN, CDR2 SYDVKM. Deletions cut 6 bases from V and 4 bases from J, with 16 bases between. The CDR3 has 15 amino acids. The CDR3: CASSLSAGPNQPQHF. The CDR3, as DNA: TGTGCCAGCAGCTTGTCGGCAGGGCCAAATCAGCCCCAGCATTTT.

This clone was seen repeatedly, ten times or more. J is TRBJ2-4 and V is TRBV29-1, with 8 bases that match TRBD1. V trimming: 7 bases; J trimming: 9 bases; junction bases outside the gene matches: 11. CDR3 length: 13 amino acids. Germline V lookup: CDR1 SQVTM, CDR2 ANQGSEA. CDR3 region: CSADLTGDGIQYF. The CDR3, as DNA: TGCAGCGCCGATTTGACAGGGGACGGCATTCAGTACTTC.

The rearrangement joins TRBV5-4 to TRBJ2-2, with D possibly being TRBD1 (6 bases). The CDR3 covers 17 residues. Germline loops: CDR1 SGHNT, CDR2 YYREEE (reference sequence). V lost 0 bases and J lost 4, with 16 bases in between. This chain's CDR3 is CASSLGGRYRVTGELFF. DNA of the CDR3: TGTGCCAGCAGCTTGGGCGGCCGGTACAGGGTCACCGGGGAGCTGTTTTTT.

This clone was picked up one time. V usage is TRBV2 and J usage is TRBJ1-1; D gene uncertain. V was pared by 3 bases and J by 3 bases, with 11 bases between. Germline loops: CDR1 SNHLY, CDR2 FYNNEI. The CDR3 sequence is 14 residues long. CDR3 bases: TGTGCCAGCAGTGAGGGCAGGTGGGACACTGAAGCTTTCTTT. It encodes CASSEGRWDTEAFF.

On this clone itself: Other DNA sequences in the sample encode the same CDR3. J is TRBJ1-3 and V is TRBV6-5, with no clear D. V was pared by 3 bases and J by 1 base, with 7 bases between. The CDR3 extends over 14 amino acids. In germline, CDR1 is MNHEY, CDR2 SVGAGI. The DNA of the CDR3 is TGTGCCAGCAGTTATAGAGGATCTGGAAACACCATATATTTT. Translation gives CASSYRGSGNTIYF.

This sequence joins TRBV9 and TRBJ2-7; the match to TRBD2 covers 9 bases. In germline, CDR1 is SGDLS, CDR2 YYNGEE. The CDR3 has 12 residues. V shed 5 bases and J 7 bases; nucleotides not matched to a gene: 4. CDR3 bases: TGTGCCAGCAGTAGCGGGGGCGGAGAGCAGTACTTC. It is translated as CASSSGGGEQYF.

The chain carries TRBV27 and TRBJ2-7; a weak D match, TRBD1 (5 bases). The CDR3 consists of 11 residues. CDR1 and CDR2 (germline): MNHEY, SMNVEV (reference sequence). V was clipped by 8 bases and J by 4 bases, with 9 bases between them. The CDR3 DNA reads TGTGCCAGCCTCAAGGGGTACGAGCAGTACTTC. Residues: CASLKGYEQYF.

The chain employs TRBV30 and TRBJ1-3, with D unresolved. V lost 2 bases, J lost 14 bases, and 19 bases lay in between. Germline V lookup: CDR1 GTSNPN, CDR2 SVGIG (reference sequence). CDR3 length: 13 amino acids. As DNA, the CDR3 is TGTGCCTGGAGTTCGGGGAGGGCCGCACCGTTATATTTT. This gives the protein CAWSSGRAAPLYF.

CDR3 in amino acids: CASTPGTVGSPQHF. CDR3 DNA sequence: TGTGCCAGCACCCCAGGGACAGTTGGTAGTCCCCAGCATTTT. The chain joins TRBV6-6 to TRBJ1-5, with 7 bases lining up with TRBD1. CDR3 length: 14 residues. J gave up 10 bases and V 7 bases, and 13 bases lay outside the gene matches. Germline CDR1 MNHNY, CDR2 SVGAGI (reference sequence).

The CDR3 region has the DNA TGTGCCAGCAGCCAAGCCAGCGGGGGTCAGACCCAGTACTTC. It yields the protein CASSQASGGQTQYF. This rearrangement joins TRBV4-2 to TRBJ2-5; 8 nucleotides align to TRBD2. Germline V gene data show CDR1 as LGHNA and CDR2 as YNFKEQ. Trimming at V came to 1 base and at J to 6 bases, leaving 4 bases not matched to a gene. This CDR3 contains 14 residues.

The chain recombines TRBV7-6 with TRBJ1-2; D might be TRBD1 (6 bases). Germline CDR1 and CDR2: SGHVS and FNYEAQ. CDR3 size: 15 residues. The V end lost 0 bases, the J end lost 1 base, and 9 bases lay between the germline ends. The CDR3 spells CASSLAAGVNYGYTF. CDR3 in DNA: TGTGCCAGCAGCTTAGCGGCAGGGGTTAACTATGGCTACACCTTC.

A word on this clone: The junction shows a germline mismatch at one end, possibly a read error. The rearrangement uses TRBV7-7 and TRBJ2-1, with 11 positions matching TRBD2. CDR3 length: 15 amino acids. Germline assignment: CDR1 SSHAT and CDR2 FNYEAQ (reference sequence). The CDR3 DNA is TGTGCTAGCAGCTTAGCGGGGGGGGCGGGCAATGAGCAGTTCTTC. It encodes CASSLAGGAGNEQFF. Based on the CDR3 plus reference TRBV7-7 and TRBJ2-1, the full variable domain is GAGVSQSPRYKVTKRGQDVTLRCDPISSHATLYWYQQALGQGPEFLTYFNYEAQPDKSGLPSDRFSAERPEGSISTLTIQRTEQRDSAMYRCASSLAGGAGNEQFFGPGTRLTVL.

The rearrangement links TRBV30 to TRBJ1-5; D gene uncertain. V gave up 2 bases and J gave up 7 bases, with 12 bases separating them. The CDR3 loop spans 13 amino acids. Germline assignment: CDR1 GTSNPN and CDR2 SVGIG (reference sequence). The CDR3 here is CAWSQQSGQPQHF. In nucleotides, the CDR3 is TGTGCCTGGAGTCAACAGTCGGGGCAGCCCCAGCATTTT.

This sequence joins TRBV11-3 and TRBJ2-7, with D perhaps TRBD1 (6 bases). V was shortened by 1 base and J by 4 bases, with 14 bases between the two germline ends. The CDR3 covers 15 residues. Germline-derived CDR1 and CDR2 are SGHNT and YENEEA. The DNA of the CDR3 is TGTGCCAGCAGCTTAGGAACAGGGAAGAATTACGAGCAGTACTTC. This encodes CASSLGTGKNYEQYF.

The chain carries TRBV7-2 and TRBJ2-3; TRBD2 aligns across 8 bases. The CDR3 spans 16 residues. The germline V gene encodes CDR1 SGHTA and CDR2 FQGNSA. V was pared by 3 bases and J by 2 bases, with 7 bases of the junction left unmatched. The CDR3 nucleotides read TGTGCCAGCAGCTTCGCGGGCGGGGGGACCACAGATACGCAGTATTTT. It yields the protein CASSFAGGGTTDTQYF.

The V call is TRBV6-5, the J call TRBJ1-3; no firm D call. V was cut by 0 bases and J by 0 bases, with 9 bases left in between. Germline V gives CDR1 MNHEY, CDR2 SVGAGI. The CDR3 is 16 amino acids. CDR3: CASSYSMAGSGNTIYF. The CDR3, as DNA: TGTGCCAGCAGTTACTCGATGGCAGGCTCTGGAAACACCATATATTTT.

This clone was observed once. The CDR3 protein is CASSPQDSQYNEQFF. The CDR3 coding sequence is TGTGCCAGCAGTCCCCAGGACAGCCAATACAATGAGCAGTTCTTC. J is TRBJ2-1 and V is TRBV6-6; maybe TRBD1 (6 bases). The germline gives CDR1 MNHNY, CDR2 SVGAGI (reference sequence). The CDR3 length is 15 residues. The germline V and J ends were trimmed by 5 bases and 4 bases, with 15 bases remaining between them.

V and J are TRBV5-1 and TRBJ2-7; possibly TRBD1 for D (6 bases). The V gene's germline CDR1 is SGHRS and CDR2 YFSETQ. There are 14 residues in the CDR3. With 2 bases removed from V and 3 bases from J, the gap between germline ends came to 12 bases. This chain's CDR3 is CASSFRTAIYEQYF. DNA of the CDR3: TGCGCCAGCAGCTTTAGGACAGCGATCTACGAGCAGTACTTC.

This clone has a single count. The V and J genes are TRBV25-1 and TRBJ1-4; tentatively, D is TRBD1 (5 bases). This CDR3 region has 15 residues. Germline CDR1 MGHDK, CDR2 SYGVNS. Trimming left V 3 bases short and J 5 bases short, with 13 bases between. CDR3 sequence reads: CASSDWGTENEKLFF. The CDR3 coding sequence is TGTGCCAGCAGTGATTGGGGGACTGAGAATGAAAAACTGTTTTTT.

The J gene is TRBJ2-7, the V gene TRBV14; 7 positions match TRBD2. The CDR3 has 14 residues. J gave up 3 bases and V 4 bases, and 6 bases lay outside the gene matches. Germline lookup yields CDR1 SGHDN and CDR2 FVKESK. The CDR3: CASSLGGLYYEQYF. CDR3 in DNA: TGTGCCAGCAGCCTCGGGGGACTATACTACGAGCAGTACTTC.

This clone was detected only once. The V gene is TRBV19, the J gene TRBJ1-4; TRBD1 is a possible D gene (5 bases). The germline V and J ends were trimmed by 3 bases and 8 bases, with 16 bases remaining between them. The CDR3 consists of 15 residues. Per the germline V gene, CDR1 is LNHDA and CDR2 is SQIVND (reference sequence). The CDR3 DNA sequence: TGTGCCAGTAGTATCTCGAGACCAACAGGAGAAAAACTGTTTTTT. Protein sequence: CASSISRPTGEKLFF.

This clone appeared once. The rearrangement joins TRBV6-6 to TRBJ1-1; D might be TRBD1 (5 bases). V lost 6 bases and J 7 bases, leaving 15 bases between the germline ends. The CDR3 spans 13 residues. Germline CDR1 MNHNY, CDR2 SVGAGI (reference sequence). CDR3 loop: CASSRLGGVEAFF. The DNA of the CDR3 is TGTGCCAGCAGCCGACTTGGGGGGGTTGAAGCTTTCTTT.